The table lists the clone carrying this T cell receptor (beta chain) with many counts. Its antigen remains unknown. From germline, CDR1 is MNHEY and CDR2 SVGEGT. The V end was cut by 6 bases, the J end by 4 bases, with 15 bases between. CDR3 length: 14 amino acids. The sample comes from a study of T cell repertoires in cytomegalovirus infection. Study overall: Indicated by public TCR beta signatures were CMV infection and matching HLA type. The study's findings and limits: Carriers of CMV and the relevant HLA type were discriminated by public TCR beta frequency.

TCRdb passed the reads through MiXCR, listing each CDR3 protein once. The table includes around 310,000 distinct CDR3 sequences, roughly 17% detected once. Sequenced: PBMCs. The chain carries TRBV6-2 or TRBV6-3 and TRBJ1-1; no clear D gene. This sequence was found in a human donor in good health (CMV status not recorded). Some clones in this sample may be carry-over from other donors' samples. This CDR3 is CASRPPGGFTEAFF. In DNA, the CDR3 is TGTGCCAGCAGACCTCCGGGAGGGTTCACTGAAGCTTTCTTT.